This T cell receptor beta chain was identified in a study of cytomegalovirus exposure and HLA in healthy donors. On the study more broadly: Earlier work reported roughly 120 million unique TCR beta sequences from some 170 million T cells.

The PCR made use of 60 Vbeta and 13 Jbeta primers. This table comes from immunoSEQ multiplex PCR, and its TCRdb copy is limited to in-frame clones, with some not included. In the table there are 100,000 to 120,000 clones, 75% to 85% of which are singletons. Germline V gene data show CDR1 as SGHRS and CDR2 as YFSETQ. The trim removed 9 bases at V and 1 base at J, leaving 9 bases unmatched. The CDR3 is 16 residues long. General observations from the study: Sequencing probably produced one cluster of sequence variants that were highly shared. The authors enumerated under 200 TCR beta chains as linked to cytomegalovirus. Most subjects' HLA-A and HLA-B alleles were reportedly predicted from TCR beta sequences.

In regard to this clone: Its antigen is still unknown.

This TCR derives from a man aged 25 to 40 in good health and CMV-seronegative. The J gene is TRBJ2-1, the V gene TRBV5-1, with TRBD1 matching over 11 bases. The sequenced material came from PBMCs. CDR3 sequence reads: CATNSGQGASYNEQFF. The DNA for the CDR3 is TGCGCCACCAACTCCGGACAGGGGGCATCCTACAATGAGCAGTTCTTC.